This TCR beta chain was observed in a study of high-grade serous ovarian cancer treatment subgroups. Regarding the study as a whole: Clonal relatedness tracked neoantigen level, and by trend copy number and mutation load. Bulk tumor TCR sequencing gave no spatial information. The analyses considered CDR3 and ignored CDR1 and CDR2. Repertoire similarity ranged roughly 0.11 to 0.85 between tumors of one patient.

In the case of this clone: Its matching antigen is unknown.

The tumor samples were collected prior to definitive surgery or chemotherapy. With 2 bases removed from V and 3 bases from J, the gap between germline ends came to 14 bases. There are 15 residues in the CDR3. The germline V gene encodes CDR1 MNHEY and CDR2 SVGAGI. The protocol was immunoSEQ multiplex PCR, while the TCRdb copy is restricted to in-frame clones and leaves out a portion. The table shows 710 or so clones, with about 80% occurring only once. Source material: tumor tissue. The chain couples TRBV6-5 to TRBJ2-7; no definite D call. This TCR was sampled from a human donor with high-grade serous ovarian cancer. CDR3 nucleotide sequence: TGTGCCAGCAGTTACAGGAGAGGTAGTGGCTACGAGCAGTACTTC. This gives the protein CASSYRRGSGYEQYF.